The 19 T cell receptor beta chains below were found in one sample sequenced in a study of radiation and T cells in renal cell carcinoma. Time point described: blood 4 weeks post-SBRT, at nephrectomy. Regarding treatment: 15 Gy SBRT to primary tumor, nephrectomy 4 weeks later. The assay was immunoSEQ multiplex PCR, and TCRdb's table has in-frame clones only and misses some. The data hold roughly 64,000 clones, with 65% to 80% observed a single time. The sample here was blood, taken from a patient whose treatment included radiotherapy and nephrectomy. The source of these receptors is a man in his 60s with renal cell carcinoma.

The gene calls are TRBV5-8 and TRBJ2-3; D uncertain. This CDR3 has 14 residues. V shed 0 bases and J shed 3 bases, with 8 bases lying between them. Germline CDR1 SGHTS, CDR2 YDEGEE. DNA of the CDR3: TGTGCCAGCAGCTTGGCCATGGGGACAGATACGCAGTATTTT. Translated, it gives CASSLAMGTDTQYF.

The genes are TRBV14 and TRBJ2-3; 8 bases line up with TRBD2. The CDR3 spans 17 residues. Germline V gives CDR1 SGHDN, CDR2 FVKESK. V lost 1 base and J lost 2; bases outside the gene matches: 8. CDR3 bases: TGTGCCAGCAGCCAAGTCAGGCTAGCGGGCCTCACAGATACGCAGTATTTT. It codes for CASSQVRLAGLTDTQYF.

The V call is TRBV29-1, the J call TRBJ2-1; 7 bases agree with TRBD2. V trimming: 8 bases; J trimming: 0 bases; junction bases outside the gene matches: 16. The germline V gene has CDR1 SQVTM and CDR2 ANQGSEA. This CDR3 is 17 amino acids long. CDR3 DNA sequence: TGCAGCCACCTACAGGAGCGGGACCGAACCTCCTACAATGAGCAGTTCTTC. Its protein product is CSHLQERDRTSYNEQFF.

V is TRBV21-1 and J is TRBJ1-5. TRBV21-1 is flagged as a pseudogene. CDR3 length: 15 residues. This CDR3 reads CASSKVRSGDQPQHF. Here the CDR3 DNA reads TGTGCCAGCAGCAAAGTAAGAAGCGGGGATCAGCCCCAGCATTTT.

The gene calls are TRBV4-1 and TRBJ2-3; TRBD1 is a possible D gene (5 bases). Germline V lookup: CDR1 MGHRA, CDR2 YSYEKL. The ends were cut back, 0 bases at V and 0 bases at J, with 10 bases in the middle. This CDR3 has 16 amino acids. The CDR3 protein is CASSQDSGLSTDTQYF. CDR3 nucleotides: TGCGCCAGCAGCCAAGATTCAGGGCTGAGCACAGATACGCAGTATTTT.

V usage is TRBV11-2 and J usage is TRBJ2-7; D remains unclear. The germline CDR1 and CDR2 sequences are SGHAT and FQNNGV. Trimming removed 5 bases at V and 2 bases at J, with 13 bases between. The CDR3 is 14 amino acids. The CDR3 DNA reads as TGTGCCAGCAGCACCCAACCCGGGCCCTACGAGCAGTACGTC. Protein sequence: CASSTQPGPYEQYV.

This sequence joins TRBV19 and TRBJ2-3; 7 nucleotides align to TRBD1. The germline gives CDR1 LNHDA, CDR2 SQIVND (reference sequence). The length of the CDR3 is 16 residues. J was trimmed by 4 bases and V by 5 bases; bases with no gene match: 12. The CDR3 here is CASSAYQTGSADTQYF. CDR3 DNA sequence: TGTGCCAGTAGTGCCTACCAGACAGGGTCGGCAGATACGCAGTATTTT.

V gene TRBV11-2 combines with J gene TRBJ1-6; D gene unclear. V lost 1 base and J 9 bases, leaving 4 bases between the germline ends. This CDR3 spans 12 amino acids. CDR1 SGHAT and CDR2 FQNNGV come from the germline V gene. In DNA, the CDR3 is TGTGCCAGCAGCTTAGTTACTTCACCCCTCCACTTT. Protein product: CASSLVTSPLHF. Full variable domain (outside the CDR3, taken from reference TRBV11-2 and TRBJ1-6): EAGVAQSPRYKIIEKRQSVAFWCNPISGHATLYWYQQILGQGPKLLIQFQNNGVVDDSQLPKDRFSAERLKGVDSTLKIQPAKLEDSAVYLCASSLVTSPLHFGNGTRLTVT.

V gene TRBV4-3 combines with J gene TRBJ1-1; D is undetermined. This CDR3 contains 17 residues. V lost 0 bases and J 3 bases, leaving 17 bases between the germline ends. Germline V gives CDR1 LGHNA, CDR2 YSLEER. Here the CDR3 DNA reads TGCGCCAGCAGCCAAGATTTAGTGGGCAGAGGGTACACTGAAGCTTTCTTT. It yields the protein CASSQDLVGRGYTEAFF.

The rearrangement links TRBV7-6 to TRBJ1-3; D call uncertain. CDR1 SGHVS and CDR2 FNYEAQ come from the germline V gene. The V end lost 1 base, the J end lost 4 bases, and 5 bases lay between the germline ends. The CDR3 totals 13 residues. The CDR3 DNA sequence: TGTGCCAGCAGCTTAGGAGGAGGAAACACCATATATTTT. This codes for CASSLGGGNTIYF.

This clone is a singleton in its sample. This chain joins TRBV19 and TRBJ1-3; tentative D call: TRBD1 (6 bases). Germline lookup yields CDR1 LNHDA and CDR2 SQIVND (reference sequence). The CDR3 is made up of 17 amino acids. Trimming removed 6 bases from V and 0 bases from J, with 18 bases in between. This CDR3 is CASSRGVTGLSGNTIYF. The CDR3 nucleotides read TGTGCCAGTAGCAGAGGGGTGACAGGCCTCTCTGGAAACACCATATATTTT.

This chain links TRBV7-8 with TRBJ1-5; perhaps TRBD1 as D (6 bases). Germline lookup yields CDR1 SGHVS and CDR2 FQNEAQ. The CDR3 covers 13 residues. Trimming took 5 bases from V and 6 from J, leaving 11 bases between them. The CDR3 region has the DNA TGTGCCAGCAGCCCTCAGGGGATTCAGCCCCAGCATTTT. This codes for CASSPQGIQPQHF. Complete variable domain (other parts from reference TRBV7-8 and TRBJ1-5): GAGVSQSPRYKVAKRGQDVALRCDPISGHVSLFWYQQALGQGPEFLTYFQNEAQLDKSGLPSDRFFAERPEGSVSTLKIQRTQQEDSAVYLCASSPQGIQPQHFGDGTRLSIL.

CDR3: CASSSGPGPEKLFF. The CDR3 DNA follows: TGTGCCAGCAGCTCTGGCCCCGGTCCTGAAAAACTGTTTTTT. The chain combines TRBV5-8 with TRBJ1-4; D not certain. Germline lookup yields CDR1 SGHTS and CDR2 YDEGEE. This CDR3 has 14 amino acids. The V and J ends lost 3 bases and 7 bases respectively, with 13 bases between them. The full variable domain, its missing parts supplied by reference TRBV5-8 and TRBJ1-4, is EAGVTQSPTHLIKTRGQQATLRCSPISGHTSVYWYQQALGLGLQFLLWYDEGEERNRGNFPPRFSGRQFPNYSSELNVNALELEDSALYLCASSSGPGPEKLFFGSGTQLSVL.

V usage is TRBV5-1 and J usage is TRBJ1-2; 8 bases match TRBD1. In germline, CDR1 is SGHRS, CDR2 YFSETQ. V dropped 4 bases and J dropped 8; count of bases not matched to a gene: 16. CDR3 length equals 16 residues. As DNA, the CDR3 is TGCGCCAGCAGCCCCAACAACAGGGGGGACGTGAGGGGCTACACCTTC. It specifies CASSPNNRGDVRGYTF.

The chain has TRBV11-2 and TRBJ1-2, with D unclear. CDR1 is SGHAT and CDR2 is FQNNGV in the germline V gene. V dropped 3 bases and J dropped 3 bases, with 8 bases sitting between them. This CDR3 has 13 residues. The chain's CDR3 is CASSLGTDYGYTF. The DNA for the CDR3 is TGTGCCAGCAGCTTGGGCACCGACTATGGCTACACCTTC.

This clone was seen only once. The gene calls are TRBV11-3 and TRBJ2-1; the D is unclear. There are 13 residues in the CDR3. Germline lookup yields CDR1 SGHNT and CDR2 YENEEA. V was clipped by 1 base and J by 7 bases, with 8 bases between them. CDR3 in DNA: TGTGCCAGCAGCTTAGCTAGTTATAATGAGCAGTTCTTC. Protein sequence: CASSLASYNEQFF.

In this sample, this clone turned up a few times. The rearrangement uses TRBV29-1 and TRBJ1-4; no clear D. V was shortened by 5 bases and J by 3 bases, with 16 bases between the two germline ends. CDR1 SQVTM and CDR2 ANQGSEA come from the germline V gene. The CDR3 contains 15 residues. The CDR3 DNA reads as TGCAGCGTTTACGCGGTGGAGGAGGCTAATGAAAAACTGTTTTTT. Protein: CSVYAVEEANEKLFF.

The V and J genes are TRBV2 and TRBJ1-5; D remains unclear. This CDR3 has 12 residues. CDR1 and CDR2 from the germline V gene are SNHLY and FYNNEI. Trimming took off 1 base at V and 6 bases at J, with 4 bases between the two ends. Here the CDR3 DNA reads TGTGCCAGCAGTGAAGGAAGTCAGCCCCAGCATTTT. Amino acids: CASSEGSQPQHF.

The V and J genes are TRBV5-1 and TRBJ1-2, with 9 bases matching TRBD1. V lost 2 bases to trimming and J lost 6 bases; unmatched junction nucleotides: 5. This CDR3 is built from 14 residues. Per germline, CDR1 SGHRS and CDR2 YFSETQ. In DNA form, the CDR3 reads TGCGCCAGCAGCTTTGAGACAGGGGGGAATGGCTACACCTTC. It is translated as CASSFETGGNGYTF.